The 17 T cell receptor beta chains below come from one sample, sequenced in a study of T cell responses to AZD1222 COVID-19 vaccine. The method was immunoSEQ multiplex PCR; TCRdb's version includes in-frame clones alone and lacks a portion of them. The sample consists of 150,000 to 200,000 clones, 90% to 95% of them appearing once. The sequencing here drew on peripheral blood, taken on day 0 of AZD1222 vaccination. These receptors all stem from an adult in good health.

V usage is TRBV2 and J usage is TRBJ2-2; tentative D call: TRBD2 (7 bases). V was trimmed by 5 bases and J by 5 bases, leaving 15 bases between them. Germline V gene sequence: CDR1 SNHLY, CDR2 FYNNEI. The CDR3 length is 15 residues. This CDR3 is CASSTGTIKTGELFF. The CDR3 region has the DNA TGTGCCAGCAGTACAGGGACTATCAAGACCGGGGAGCTGTTTTTT. Based on the CDR3 plus reference TRBV2 and TRBJ2-2, the full variable domain is EPEVTQTPSHQVTQMGQEVILRCVPISNHLYFYWYRQILGQKVEFLVSFYNNEISEKSEIFDDQFSVERPDGSNFTLKIRSTKLEDSAMYFCASSTGTIKTGELFFGEGSRLTVL.

V is TRBV7-6 and J is TRBJ2-2; 7 bases map to TRBD1. Per the germline V gene, CDR1 is SGHVS and CDR2 is FNYEAQ. V lost 5 bases to trimming and J lost 2 bases; unmatched junction nucleotides: 11. The CDR3 totals 17 residues. CDR3 in amino acids: CASSLIQGPSNTGELFF. The CDR3 bases are TGTGCCAGCAGCCTAATACAGGGGCCTTCTAACACCGGGGAGCTGTTTTTT.

This sequence joins TRBV6-6 and TRBJ2-1; TRBD2 is a possible D gene (6 bases). Germline V gene sequence: CDR1 MNHNY, CDR2 SVGAGI (reference sequence). V gave up 4 bases and J gave up 7 bases, with 11 bases separating them. The CDR3 runs 13 residues. DNA for the CDR3: TGTGCCAGCAGTTCGGACTACCTTAATGAGCAGTTCTTC. Encoded protein: CASSSDYLNEQFF.

The count of this clone is one. The chain has TRBV29-1 and TRBJ1-6; D is ambiguous. Germline values: CDR1 SQVTM, CDR2 ANQGSEA. CDR3 length: 13 residues. Trimming removed 6 bases at V and 6 bases at J, with 12 bases between. CDR3 bases: TGCAGCGTCAAGCCGGGCCTTAATTCACCCCTCCACTTT. It specifies CSVKPGLNSPLHF.

J is TRBJ2-4 and V is TRBV7-2, with 7 bases that match TRBD1. V was pared by 5 bases and J by 5 bases, with 9 bases of the junction left unmatched. The germline gives CDR1 SGHTA, CDR2 FQGNSA. This CDR3 comprises 15 residues. CDR3 sequence reads: CASSPLTGNQNIQYF. Written as DNA, the CDR3 is TGTGCCAGCAGCCCACTGACAGGGAACCAAAACATTCAGTACTTC.

V usage is TRBV27 and J usage is TRBJ1-2, with 9 bases that match TRBD1. V gave up 7 bases and J gave up 7 bases; unmatched junction bases: 7. In germline, CDR1 is MNHEY, CDR2 SMNVEV (reference sequence). This CDR3 is built from 13 residues. The DNA of the CDR3 is TGTGCCAGCACCGGGACAGGGTTTCTTGGCTACACCTTC. It is translated as CASTGTGFLGYTF.

The chain employs TRBV28 and TRBJ1-1; no clear D gene. Trimming pared 3 bases from V and 2 bases from J, leaving 10 bases between. CDR1 is MDHEN, CDR2 SYDVKM, per germline. This CDR3 has 14 amino acids. The CDR3 DNA reads as TGTGCCAGCAGTTTGAGCGGGTTTAACACTGAAGCTTTCTTT. Its protein is CASSLSGFNTEAFF.

The chain carries TRBV6-5 and TRBJ2-1; D gene uncertain. V dropped 2 bases and J dropped 3 bases, with 11 bases sitting between them. The CDR3 runs 15 residues. Germline V gene sequence: CDR1 MNHEY, CDR2 SVGAGI. CDR3 nucleotide sequence: TGTGCCAGCAGTTACGCGGCGGTTGACTACAATGAGCAGTTCTTC. Protein: CASSYAAVDYNEQFF.

The chain joins TRBV4-2 to TRBJ1-3, with TRBD1 as a possible D gene (5 bases). Trimming removed 0 bases from V and 0 bases from J, with 12 bases in between. The length of the CDR3 is 17 residues. CDR1 is LGHNA and CDR2 is YNFKEQ in the germline V gene. CDR3 bases: TGTGCCAGCAGCCAAGACGCTGCGGGGCCCTCTGGAAACACCATATATTTT. It specifies CASSQDAAGPSGNTIYF.

This chain links TRBV18 with TRBJ2-7; TRBD1 or TRBD2 may be the D gene (6 bases each). Trimming pared 1 base from V and 3 bases from J, leaving 13 bases between. Germline lookup yields CDR1 KGHSH and CDR2 LQKENI. This CDR3 spans 15 amino acids. CDR3 loop: CASSPLGGQDYEQYF. The CDR3, as DNA: TGTGCCAGCTCACCACTGGGGGGCCAGGACTACGAGCAGTACTTC. Full variable domain (remainder filled in from reference TRBV18 and TRBJ2-7): NAGVMQNPRHLVRRRGQEARLRCSPMKGHSHVYWYRQLPEEGLKFMVYLQKENIIDESGMPKERFSAEFPKEGPSILRIQQVVRGDSAAYFCASSPLGGQDYEQYFGPGTRLTVT.

J is TRBJ2-1 and V is TRBV10-3; 9 bases are shared with TRBD2. With 4 bases clipped from V and 1 base from J, the junction kept 5 bases outside the gene matches. Germline values: CDR1 ENHRY, CDR2 SYGVKD. This CDR3 has 16 residues. CDR3 in DNA: TGTGCCATCAGTGGGGTTAGCGGGAGTTCCTACAATGAGCAGTTCTTC. It codes for CAISGVSGSSYNEQFF.

This chain links TRBV4-1 with TRBJ2-2; D is perhaps TRBD1 or TRBD2 (6 bases each). The CDR3 is made up of 15 amino acids. Trimming removed 1 base at V and 2 bases at J, with 8 bases between. The V gene's germline CDR1 is MGHRA and CDR2 YSYEKL. CDR3 region: CASSQVGGNTGELFF. CDR3 bases: TGCGCCAGCAGCCAAGTGGGGGGCAACACCGGGGAGCTGTTTTTT.

The chain joins TRBV7-2 to TRBJ2-5, with a possible D match to TRBD1 (6 bases). Germline CDR1 SGHTA, CDR2 FQGNSA. This CDR3 comprises 15 residues. V was cut by 2 bases and J by 5 bases, with 15 bases left in between. The CDR3 DNA sequence: TGTGCCAGCAGCTTATCGGGACGGGGACACGAGACCCAGTACTTC. Its protein product is CASSLSGRGHETQYF.

CDR3 sequence reads: CASSLFGRGDNSPLHF. CDR3 in DNA: TGTGCCAGCAGTTTATTCGGCAGGGGCGATAATTCACCCCTCCACTTT. The chain is built from TRBV28 and TRBJ1-6; perhaps TRBD1 as D (6 bases). The V end lost 1 base, the J end lost 5 bases, and 12 bases lay between the germline ends. Germline lookup yields CDR1 MDHEN and CDR2 SYDVKM. The CDR3 has 16 residues.

Remarks on this clone: This same CDR3 is encoded by further DNA sequences in the sample. V and J are TRBV5-1 and TRBJ1-5; 7 positions agree with TRBD1. The CDR3 spans 14 residues. Germline CDR1 reads SGHRS; CDR2 reads YFSETQ. V dropped 0 bases and J dropped 7; count of bases not matched to a gene: 4. CDR3: CASSLGQGGQPQHF. Written as DNA, the CDR3 is TGCGCCAGCAGCTTGGGACAGGGAGGACAGCCCCAGCATTTT.

The J gene is TRBJ1-2, the V gene TRBV18; D might be TRBD1 (5 bases). The germline V gene encodes CDR1 KGHSH and CDR2 LQKENI. The CDR3 extends over 16 amino acids. The V and J ends lost 2 bases and 4 bases respectively, with 17 bases between them. CDR3 sequence (DNA): TGTGCCAGCTCACCATTCCCGAAGGGGCAGGGCTATGGCTACACCTTC. Translation gives CASSPFPKGQGYGYTF.

The chain has TRBV6-6 and TRBJ1-2; 8 positions agree with TRBD1. The CDR3 extends over 14 amino acids. The trim removed 6 bases at V and 7 bases at J, leaving 10 bases unmatched. CDR1 and CDR2 from the germline V gene are MNHNY and SVGAGI (reference sequence). The CDR3 sequence is CASSRTGSSGGYTF. In DNA form, the CDR3 reads TGTGCCAGCAGCCGGACAGGGTCGTCGGGTGGCTACACCTTC.